This T cell receptor (beta chain) was sequenced during a study of early T cells in non-severe SARS-CoV-2 infection. Study at large: Sequenced material consisted of bulk RNA (from unsorted whole blood), and chains were unpaired.

The germline gives CDR1 MNHNY, CDR2 SVGAGI (reference sequence). V dropped 2 bases and J dropped 5; count of bases not matched to a gene: 6. The CDR3 has 14 amino acids. This clonotype appeared many times. Separate cDNA molecules each had unique molecular identifiers attached to them. TCRdb passed the 5' RACE reads through MiXCR, listing each CDR3 protein once. The sample lists under 100,000 distinct CDR3 sequences; roughly 13% were seen once. The sequence was collected from an adult who was a healthcare worker with PCR-confirmed SARS-CoV-2 infection or an uninfected control (not recorded which). The chain carries TRBV6-6 and TRBJ2-7; TRBD1 agrees at 7 bases. Sequenced sample: whole blood. CDR3 nucleotides: TGTGCCAGCAGTTACCGGGACAGTGGGGACGAGCAGTACTTC. It is translated as CASSYRDSGDEQYF.